Each of the 4 T cell receptor beta chains below was sequenced from the same sample in a study of OX40 agonist ivuxolimab in advanced cancers. Assay used: immunoSEQ multiplex PCR; TCRdb lists only in-frame clones, some missing. The sample contains around 37,000 clones, roughly 79% of which appear only once. The material was CD4+ or CD8+ T cells sorted from blood, obtained in a trial of the OX40 agonist ivuxolimab. These receptors were taken from an adult with an advanced solid tumor such as melanoma, head and neck, liver or kidney cancer.

The CDR3 region is CASSPDSLRGSAEAFF. The CDR3 DNA is TGCGCCAGCAGCCCGGACAGTTTACGAGGTAGCGCTGAAGCTTTCTTT. The genes are TRBV5-1 and TRBJ1-1; D may be TRBD1 (6 bases). The CDR3 is made up of 16 amino acids. Germline CDR1 reads SGHRS; CDR2 reads YFSETQ. The V and J ends lost 4 bases and 6 bases respectively, with 22 bases between them.

The genes are TRBV28 and TRBJ1-2; no reliable D call. The CDR3 has 15 amino acids. CDR1 MDHEN and CDR2 SYDVKM come from the germline V gene. V shed 4 bases and J shed 0 bases, with 12 bases lying between them. This CDR3 is CASSWAARSNYGYTF. DNA of the CDR3: TGTGCCAGCAGTTGGGCCGCCAGATCTAACTATGGCTACACCTTC.

This clone occurred a few times. J is TRBJ2-1 and V is TRBV4-3; D possibly corresponds to TRBD1 (5 bases). The V gene lost 4 bases and the J gene lost 4 bases, with 17 bases spanning the gap. Germline lookup yields CDR1 LGHNA and CDR2 YSLEER. The CDR3 has 16 amino acids. The CDR3 region has the DNA TGCGCCAGCAGCCCTCTCTCGGTAGGGGATTACAATGAGCAGTTCTTC. Protein product: CASSPLSVGDYNEQFF.

This clone appeared a few times. The chain carries TRBV18 and TRBJ2-2; possible D gene TRBD2, 6 bases. V lost 3 bases, J lost 6 bases, and 11 bases lay in between. The CDR3 has 14 amino acids. Germline lookup yields CDR1 KGHSH and CDR2 LQKENI. The CDR3 reads CASSPQGGAGELFF. DNA of the CDR3: TGTGCCAGCTCACCTCAGGGAGGCGCCGGGGAGCTGTTTTTT.